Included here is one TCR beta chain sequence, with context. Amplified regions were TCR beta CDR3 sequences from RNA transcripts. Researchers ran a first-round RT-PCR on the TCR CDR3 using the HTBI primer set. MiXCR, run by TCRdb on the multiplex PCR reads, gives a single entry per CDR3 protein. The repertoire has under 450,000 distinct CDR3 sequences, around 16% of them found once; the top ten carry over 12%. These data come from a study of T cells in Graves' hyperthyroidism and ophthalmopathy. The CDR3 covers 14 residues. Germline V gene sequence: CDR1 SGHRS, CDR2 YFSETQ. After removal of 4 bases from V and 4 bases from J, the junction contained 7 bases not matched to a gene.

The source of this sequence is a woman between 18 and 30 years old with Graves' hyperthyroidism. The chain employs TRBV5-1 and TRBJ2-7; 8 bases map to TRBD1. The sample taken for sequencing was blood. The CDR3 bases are TGCGCCAGCAGCCAACCGACAGGGGAATACGAGCAGTACTTC. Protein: CASSQPTGEYEQYF.